The present T cell receptor beta chain was sequenced within a study of tumor and adjacent non-tumor tissue in lung cancer. Study summary: Patients comprised 12 adenocarcinoma, a couple of squamous cell carcinoma and 1 small cell lung cancer. Each sample yielded 4 million to 4.5 million productive TCRbeta reads on average. The patients, 10 men and roughly 5 women, were about 31 to 76 with stage I to III disease.

About this clonotype itself: Its antigen is unidentified.

Three rounds of nested PCR, following a modified ARM-PCR protocol, produced the TCRbeta library. TCRdb re-called the multiplex PCR reads through MiXCR, storing one row per CDR3 protein. This table holds roughly 120,000 distinct CDR3 sequences, more than 60% found once. No cell sorting was done before RNA was extracted from the tissue. Study-level points and caveats: TCR diversity was significantly greater in tumor than normal lung tissue.

Germline lookup yields CDR1 MDHEN and CDR2 SYDVKM. The CDR3 is 13 amino acids. V lost 5 bases and J 5 bases, leaving 10 bases between the germline ends. This sequence was found in a woman aged 55-70 years with non-small cell lung cancer. Sequencing was done on a sample of lung tumor tissue. J is TRBJ2-1 and V is TRBV28, with D uncertain. The CDR3 reads CASSLSRHNEQFF. In DNA, the CDR3 is TGTGCCAGCAGTCTATCCAGACACAATGAGCAGTTCTTC.